A single T cell receptor beta chain is shown here with its context. Its target is unknown. An end of the junction does not agree with germline; a read error may underlie this. The data were taken from a study of cytomegalovirus exposure and HLA in healthy donors. Study conclusions and caveats: Researchers catalogued 160 or so TCR beta chains as cytomegalovirus-associated. In a later analysis, common viral pathogens appeared linked to several of the most significant clusters. In a later analysis, at a false discovery rate of 0.05, 15,000 to 20,000 TCR beta sequences were associated with HLA alleles. Presence/absence analyses treated sequencing depth as roughly uniform across donors.

Germline values: CDR1 SGHDT, CDR2 YYEEEE. The CDR3 is 13 residues long. The PCR employed 60 Vbeta primers together with 13 Jbeta primers. The method was immunoSEQ multiplex PCR; TCRdb's version includes in-frame clones alone and lacks a portion of them. The data hold approximately 150,000 clones, with about 83% observed a single time. The chain combines TRBV5-6 with TRBJ1-5, with TRBD1 matching over 7 bases. The TCR originated in a man aged 35-49 years in good health and CMV-seropositive. Specimen: PBMCs. The CDR3 loop reads CASSLDRNQPQHF. CDR3 in DNA: TGTGCCAGCAGTTTGGACAGGAATCAGCCCCAGCATTTT.